The rows below give T cell receptor beta chains drawn from one sample of a study of cytomegalovirus exposure and HLA in healthy donors. Measured with immunoSEQ multiplex PCR; TCRdb has only the in-frame clones, and not every one. The table lists about 190,000 clones, over 70% of them singletons. The sequenced sample consisted of PBMCs. The receptors here all came from a young woman in good health and CMV-seropositive. Each CDR3 is given with its conserved first and last residue. Fields, in order: J gene, clone size, V gene, D gene, CDR3 protein, CDR3 DNA. A D gene is named only where the DNA matches it firmly. Clone size is stated in some rows and not others, as once, few, many or a class when expanded.

J: TRBJ2-3; size: NA; V: TRBV11-2; D: NA; CDR3: CASSFSSGPADTQYF; DNA: TGTGCCAGCAGCTTCTCCAGCGGGCCCGCAGATACGCAGTATTTT
J: TRBJ1-6; size: NA; V: TRBV10-3; D: TRBD1; CDR3: CAIRDDRGRNSPLHF; DNA: TGTGCCATCAGGGACGACAGGGGGCGTAATTCACCCCTCCACTTT
J: TRBJ2-2; size: NA; V: TRBV29-1; D: TRBD1; CDR3: CSASSGRGFGELFF; DNA: TGCAGCGCCAGTAGTGGCAGGGGGTTCGGGGAGCTGTTTTTT
J: TRBJ1-1; size: NA; V: TRBV28; D: NA; CDR3: CASSLGGLNTEAFF; DNA: TGTGCCAGCAGTTTAGGAGGGCTGAACACTGAAGCTTTCTTT
J: TRBJ2-1; size: NA; V: TRBV18; D: TRBD1; CDR3: CASSLEAPGGTYNEQFF; DNA: TGTGCCAGCTCACTTGAAGCCCCAGGGGGCACCTACAATGAGCAGTTCTTC
J: TRBJ2-7; size: NA; V: TRBV7-2; D: TRBD2; CDR3: CASSPPGLAGSRDEQYF; DNA: TGTGCCAGCAGCCCGCCGGGACTAGCGGGATCGAGGGACGAGCAGTACTTC
J: TRBJ1-4; size: NA; V: TRBV5-6; D: TRBD1; CDR3: CASSSGQGDEKLFF; DNA: TGTGCCAGCAGCTCTGGACAGGGGGATGAAAAACTGTTTTTT
J: TRBJ2-7; size: NA; V: TRBV6-6; D: TRBD2; CDR3: CASSTEGLADYEQYF; DNA: TGTGCCAGCAGTACCGAGGGACTAGCGGACTACGAGCAGTACTTC
J: TRBJ2-7; size: NA; V: TRBV10-2; D: NA; CDR3: CATQIGGDEQYF; DNA: TGCGCCACCCAGATAGGAGGGGACGAGCAGTACTTC
J: TRBJ1-5; size: NA; V: TRBV19; D: NA; CDR3: CASRRGINQPQHF; DNA: TGTGCCAGTAGGCGGGGAATCAATCAGCCCCAGCATTTT
J: TRBJ2-7; size: NA; V: TRBV6-1; D: NA; CDR3: CASRVAGSYEQYF; DNA: TGTGCCAGCAGGGTCGCTGGGAGCTACGAGCAGTACTTC
J: TRBJ1-1; size: once; V: TRBV13; D: TRBD1; CDR3: CASRRTGNTEAFF; DNA: TGTGCCAGCAGGCGGACAGGAAACACTGAAGCTTTCTTT
J: TRBJ2-1; size: NA; V: TRBV6-1; D: NA; CDR3: CASSFRTQYNEQFF; DNA: TGTGCCAGCAGTTTTCGGACTCAGTACAATGAGCAGTTCTTC
J: TRBJ2-1; size: NA; V: TRBV7-8; D: NA; CDR3: CASSLDGESSYNEQFF; DNA: TGTGCCAGCAGCTTAGACGGGGAAAGCTCCTACAATGAGCAGTTCTTC
J: TRBJ2-7; size: NA; V: TRBV7-9; D: NA; CDR3: CASSLGFGVEQYF; DNA: TGTGCCAGCAGCTTAGGTTTCGGGGTTGAGCAGTACTTC
J: TRBJ2-7; size: NA; V: TRBV6-5; D: TRBD1; CDR3: CASIKMGQGFYEQYF; DNA: TGTGCCAGCATCAAGATGGGACAGGGCTTCTACGAGCAGTACTTC
J: TRBJ2-3; size: NA; V: TRBV19; D: NA; CDR3: CASSIGSGADTQYF; DNA: TGTGCCAGTAGTATAGGGTCAGGGGCAGATACGCAGTATTTT